This is a list of T cell receptor beta chains from one sample in a study of blood T cell repertoires in COVID-19. Using immunoSEQ multiplex PCR, the repertoire was profiled, and TCRdb retains in-frame clones only, with some absent. The table includes about 110,000 clones, 76% detected once. Sequenced material: peripheral blood. The receptor set was obtained from a man of 80 years or more with COVID-19, enrolled during active disease. Each CDR3 is given with its conserved first and last residue. D genes are given only for firm matches. Not all rows give a size; the values are once, few, many and, for expanded clones, a class.

TRBJ2-3 TRBV4-3 NA TRBD1 15 TGCGCCAGCAGCCAAGCATTAAGGGGGCCAGATACGCAGTATTTT CASSQALRGPDTQYF
TRBJ2-7 TRBV7-9 NA TRBD2 17 TGTGCCAGCAGCCCCCGTGGGTCGGGCGGGAGGTTTTACGAGCAGTACTTC CASSPRGSGGRFYEQYF
TRBJ2-7 TRBV5-1 NA NA 15 TGCGCCAGCAGCTTGCGGGGGAGCTCCTCCTACGAGCAGTACTTC CASSLRGSSSYEQYF
TRBJ2-1 TRBV6-6 NA TRBD2 17 TGTGCCAGCAGTCTCCGACTAGCGGGAGGGTTTGGGCATGAGCAGTTCTTC CASSLRLAGGFGHEQFF
TRBJ1-1 TRBV30 few NA 13 TGTGCCTGGAGGAGGCCTCGCCTCCCTGAAGCTTTCTTT CAWRRPRLPEAFF
TRBJ1-2 TRBV6-6 NA NA 13 TGTGCCAGCAAGACATTAGCTAACTATGGCTACACCTTC CASKTLANYGYTF
TRBJ1-5 TRBV28 NA NA 15 TGTGCCAGCAGTTCCCTCAGGGTGATGGGTCAGCCCCAGCATTTT CASSSLRVMGQPQHF
TRBJ2-3 TRBV20-1 NA NA 10 TGCAGTGCTTACGGAGATACGCAGTATTTT CSAYGDTQYF
TRBJ2-5 TRBV13 once TRBD2 15 TGTGCCAGCAGCTTAGAAACTAGCGGAAAAGAGACCCAGTACTTC CASSLETSGKETQYF
TRBJ1-1 TRBV28 NA TRBD1 16 TGTGCCAGCAGCCCGGCCGCCCGGACAGGGGACACTGAAGCTTTCTTT CASSPAARTGDTEAFF
TRBJ2-2 TRBV11-3 NA TRBD2 14 TGTGCCAGCAGCCCGGGGACTAGGACCGGGGAGCTGTTTTTT CASSPGTRTGELFF
TRBJ2-1 TRBV9 NA TRBD2 16 TGTGCCAGCAGCGTAGGACTAGCGGGATGGTACAATGAGCAGTTCTTC CASSVGLAGWYNEQFF
TRBJ2-7 TRBV7-3 NA TRBD1 15 TGTGCCAGCAGCTTAGAGGGACAGGGCCCGTACGAGCAGTACTTC CASSLEGQGPYEQYF
TRBJ1-2 TRBV5-1 once TRBD1 16 TGCGCCAGCAGCTCTCCTTGGACAGGGGGTGACTATGGCTACACCTTC CASSSPWTGGDYGYTF
TRBJ2-3 TRBV27 NA NA 11 TGTGCCACGGATACAGGGTCTACGCAGTATTTT CATDTGSTQYF
TRBJ1-3 TRBV30 NA NA 12 TGTGCCTGGACTAGGGGGAGCGACACCATATATTTT CAWTRGSDTIYF
TRBJ2-2 TRBV5-1 NA TRBD2 18 TGCGCCAGCAGCCGACAACCTTTAGCGGGAGGGAGCACCGGGGAGCTGTTTTTT CASSRQPLAGGSTGELFF
TRBJ1-2 TRBV10-3 NA TRBD1 13 TGTGCCATCAGTGAGCAGGGGGCAGGTGGCTACACCTTC CAISEQGAGGYTF
TRBJ2-5 TRBV3-1/TRBV3-2 NA TRBD2 15 TGTGCCAGCAGCCCCGTGGGCGGGAGGGGTGAGACCCAGTACTTC CASSPVGGRGETQYF
TRBJ2-1 TRBV28 NA NA 15 TGTGCCAGCAGTTTACCTCTGACAGTGTACAATGAGCAGTTCTTC CASSLPLTVYNEQFF
TRBJ2-7 TRBV18 NA TRBD2 14 TGTGCCAGCTCACCGGCGGGAGCGTCCTACGAGCAGTACTTC CASSPAGASYEQYF
TRBJ2-3 TRBV11-3 NA NA 15 TGTGCCAGCAGCTTAGACCCGGGAGGCACAGATACGCAGTATTTT CASSLDPGGTDTQYF
TRBJ2-7 TRBV28 NA TRBD1 14 TGTGCCAGCAGGCGGACAGGGGGCCATACAGATCTGTACTTC CASRRTGGHTDLYF